Below are 20 T cell receptor beta chains sequenced from a single sample in a study of blood T cell repertoires in COVID-19. Measured with immunoSEQ multiplex PCR; TCRdb has only the in-frame clones, and not every one. Of more than 150,000 clones listed, around 73% are singletons. Source material: PBMCs or T cells enriched from blood (not recorded which). These receptors all come from a woman between 50 and 59 years old who had recovered from COVID-19.

The rearrangement uses TRBV7-2 and TRBJ1-3, with D hard to call. Trimming stripped 5 bases from V and 7 bases from J, with 15 bases between. This CDR3 contains 14 residues. Germline CDR1 reads SGHTA; CDR2 reads FQGNSA. The CDR3 loop reads CASSNPAQRNTIYF. The CDR3 coding sequence is TGTGCCAGCAGCAACCCGGCTCAGAGGAACACCATATATTTT.

This clone was seen a handful of times. CDR3 residues: CASSPRERGEQYF. Written as DNA, the CDR3 is TGTGCCAGCAGCCCGCGGGAGAGGGGCGAGCAGTACTTC. V gene TRBV7-3 combines with J gene TRBJ2-7, with TRBD2 matching 7 bases. Germline V gene data show CDR1 as SGHTA and CDR2 as FQGTGA. The V gene end was trimmed by 5 bases and the J gene end by 6 bases; junction bases not matched to a gene: 7. The CDR3 is 13 amino acids.

The V and J genes are TRBV5-6 and TRBJ2-7; no clear D. Looked up from germline, CDR1 is SGHDT and CDR2 is YYEEEE. V shed 0 bases and J shed 2 bases, with 6 bases lying between them. The CDR3 loop spans 13 amino acids. The CDR3 region is CASSLDEAYEQYF. The CDR3, as DNA: TGTGCCAGCAGCTTGGATGAGGCCTACGAGCAGTACTTC.

This chain connects TRBV11-2 to TRBJ1-2; the D gene is possibly TRBD1 (6 bases). The CDR3 totals 15 residues. The ends were cut back, 0 bases at V and 5 bases at J, with 13 bases in the middle. Germline assignment: CDR1 SGHAT and CDR2 FQNNGV. The CDR3 is CASSLEPQGWYGYTF. CDR3 in DNA: TGTGCCAGCAGCTTAGAGCCGCAGGGGTGGTATGGCTACACCTTC. The complete variable domain, with remaining parts taken from reference TRBV11-2 and TRBJ1-2, reads EAGVAQSPRYKIIEKRQSVAFWCNPISGHATLYWYQQILGQGPKLLIQFQNNGVVDDSQLPKDRFSAERLKGVDSTLKIQPAKLEDSAVYLCASSLEPQGWYGYTFGSGTRLTVV.

The rearrangement links TRBV27 to TRBJ2-1; 9 positions agree with TRBD1. The V segment lost 2 bases and the J segment 6 bases; nucleotides outside the gene matches: 14. This CDR3 is built from 18 residues. Germline lookup yields CDR1 MNHEY and CDR2 SMNVEV (reference sequence). CDR3 DNA: TGTGCCAGCAGTTTACGGACAGGGGCACGATTTGGGCCCAATGAGCAGTTCTTC. Residues: CASSLRTGARFGPNEQFF.

The V call is TRBV15, the J call TRBJ2-1, with D unclear. This CDR3 contains 14 residues. V dropped 0 bases and J dropped 9 bases, with 12 bases sitting between them. Germline V gene sequence: CDR1 LNHNV, CDR2 YYDKDF (reference sequence). The CDR3 loop reads CATSRDSGVSEQFF. In DNA, the CDR3 is TGTGCCACCAGCAGAGATTCGGGTGTGTCTGAGCAGTTCTTC. Looking up the rest from reference TRBV15 and TRBJ2-1 gives the full variable domain: DAMVIQNPRYQVTQFGKPVTLSCSQTLNHNVMYWYQQKSSQAPKLLFHYYDKDFNNEADTPDNFQSRRPNTSFCFLDIRSPGLGDTAMYLCATSRDSGVSEQFFGPGTRLTVL.

This clone appeared a single time. The chain links TRBV10-3 to TRBJ1-1; possibly TRBD1 for D (6 bases). Germline V gene sequence: CDR1 ENHRY, CDR2 SYGVKD. V lost 4 bases and J 1 base, leaving 13 bases between the germline ends. The CDR3 is 15 residues long. The CDR3 sequence: CAISGQTGPNTEAFF. Written as DNA, the CDR3 is TGTGCCATCAGTGGCCAGACAGGACCGAACACTGAAGCTTTCTTT.

The genes are TRBV3-1 (or the pseudogene TRBV3-2) and TRBJ2-7; TRBD2 might be the D (7 bases). The CDR3 covers 15 residues. Trimming removed 4 bases from V and 5 bases from J, with 18 bases in between. In germline, CDR1 is LGHDT, CDR2 YNNKEL (reference sequence). The CDR3 DNA reads as TGTGCCAGCAGCCCTCGGGGGGCGGGAGCGCACGAGCAGTACTTC. Encoded protein: CASSPRGAGAHEQYF.

This chain joins TRBV5-6 and TRBJ2-5; 11 bases line up with TRBD2. Losses at the gene ends were 5 bases for V and 3 bases for J; bases not matched to a gene: 6. CDR3 size: 15 residues. Germline V gene lookup returns CDR1 SGHDT and CDR2 YYEEEE. DNA for the CDR3: TGTGCCAGCAGTGCTAGCGGGAGGTCGAAAGAGACCCAGTACTTC. The encoded protein is CASSASGRSKETQYF. The full variable domain, completed using reference TRBV5-6 and TRBJ2-5, is DAGVTQSPTHLIKTRGQQVTLRCSPKSGHDTVSWYQQALGQGPQFIFQYYEEEERQRGNFPDRFSGHQFPNYSSELNVNALLLGDSALYLCASSASGRSKETQYFGPGTRLLVL.

V gene TRBV7-3 combines with J gene TRBJ1-6; D is possibly TRBD1 (6 bases). The CDR3 contains 13 residues. V lost 2 bases to trimming and J lost 12 bases, with 11 bases between them. Germline V gives CDR1 SGHTA, CDR2 FQGTGA. CDR3 loop: CASSLSDSKPLHF. The CDR3 coding sequence is TGTGCCAGCAGCTTATCGGACAGTAAACCCCTCCACTTT.

V gene TRBV27 combines with J gene TRBJ2-7, with 10 positions matching TRBD1. The CDR3 length is 15 residues. Germline CDR1 MNHEY, CDR2 SMNVEV (reference sequence). Trimming cost V 6 bases and J 3 bases; bases outside gene matches: 8. The CDR3 DNA is TGTGCCAGCAGAGGACAGGGGGGAAGTTTCTACGAGCAGTACTTC. This codes for CASRGQGGSFYEQYF.

This chain joins TRBV19 and TRBJ2-2; 7 nucleotides align to TRBD2. V gave up 7 bases and J gave up 1 base; unmatched junction bases: 6. The CDR3 contains 15 residues. Germline CDR1 reads LNHDA; CDR2 reads SQIVND (reference sequence). This chain's CDR3 is CASIGVAGNTGELFF. CDR3 sequence (DNA): TGTGCCAGTATAGGGGTAGCGGGGAACACCGGGGAGCTGTTTTTT.

The chain is built from TRBV5-1 and TRBJ1-2; TRBD1 aligns across 12 bases. Germline values: CDR1 SGHRS, CDR2 YFSETQ. V shed 3 bases, J shed 8 bases, and the junction held 5 bases outside the gene matches. The CDR3 contains 14 residues. CDR3 sequence: CASSSGQGARGYTF. CDR3 nucleotides: TGCGCCAGCAGCTCGGGACAGGGGGCTAGAGGCTACACCTTC.

This clone was observed a handful of times. This chain links TRBV25-1 with TRBJ2-1; TRBD2 matches 11 bases. The V gene end was trimmed by 3 bases and the J gene end by 0 bases; junction bases not matched to a gene: 1. The length of the CDR3 is 16 residues. Germline V gene data show CDR1 as MGHDK and CDR2 as SYGVNS. The CDR3 spells CASSDTSGSSYNEQFF. Here the CDR3 DNA reads TGTGCCAGCAGTGATACTAGCGGGAGCTCCTACAATGAGCAGTTCTTC.

The chain carries TRBV10-1 and TRBJ2-7; 9 bases match TRBD2. After removal of 0 bases from V and 5 bases from J, the junction contained 5 bases not matched to a gene. The CDR3 length is 15 residues. The V gene's germline CDR1 is WNHNN and CDR2 SYGVQD (reference sequence). CDR3 nucleotides: TGCGCCAGCAGTGAGTCGTCTAGCGGGGTTCACGAGCAGTACTTC. Translated, it gives CASSESSSGVHEQYF.

This chain links TRBV28 with TRBJ2-1; D remains ambiguous. CDR1 MDHEN and CDR2 SYDVKM come from the germline V gene. This CDR3 spans 13 amino acids. Trimming left V 6 bases short and J 9 bases short, with 15 bases between. CDR3 sequence reads: CASSLPARSEQFF. CDR3 sequence (DNA): TGTGCCAGCAGCCTCCCTGCCCGGAGTGAGCAGTTCTTC. The full variable domain, its missing parts supplied by reference TRBV28 and TRBJ2-1, is DVKVTQSSRYLVKRTGEKVFLECVQDMDHENMFWYRQDPGLGLRLIYFSYDVKMKEKGDIPEGYSVSREKKERFSLILESASTNQTSMYLCASSLPARSEQFFGPGTRLTVL.

This clone was detected once. The chain couples TRBV10-2 to TRBJ2-5, with 7 nucleotides matching TRBD1. Germline values: CDR1 WSHSY, CDR2 SAAADI. CDR3 size: 16 residues. V gave up 3 bases and J gave up 5 bases; unmatched junction bases: 12. The CDR3 nucleotides are TGCGCCAGCAGTGACCCAGACAGGGCGGTTACGGAGACCCAGTACTTC. The encoded protein is CASSDPDRAVTETQYF.

The chain is built from TRBV18 and TRBJ1-2; 9 positions agree with TRBD1. Germline CDR1 reads KGHSH; CDR2 reads LQKENI. This CDR3 is 18 amino acids long. The J segment lost 8 bases and the V segment lost 4 bases, leaving 20 bases of the junction unmatched. CDR3 region: CASSQDAVGTGSSGGYTF. DNA of the CDR3: TGTGCCAGCTCACAAGACGCGGTGGGGACAGGGTCTAGTGGCGGCTACACCTTC. Drawing the rest from reference TRBV18 and TRBJ1-2, the complete variable domain is NAGVMQNPRHLVRRRGQEARLRCSPMKGHSHVYWYRQLPEEGLKFMVYLQKENIIDESGMPKERFSAEFPKEGPSILRIQQVVRGDSAAYFCASSQDAVGTGSSGGYTFGSGTRLTVV.

CDR3: CATSRRSRGSNYGYTF. The CDR3 nucleotides are TGTGCCACCAGCAGAAGGTCCCGGGGTTCAAACTATGGCTACACCTTC. The V and J genes are TRBV15 and TRBJ1-2; the D is unclear. The CDR3 extends over 16 amino acids. Germline values: CDR1 LNHNV, CDR2 YYDKDF (reference sequence). V lost 2 bases and J lost 2, with 15 bases in between.

The chain recombines TRBV7-2 with TRBJ1-5; 9 bases are a match to TRBD1. CDR3 length: 16 amino acids. V was clipped by 1 base and J by 7 bases; unmatched bases: 8. The germline gives CDR1 SGHTA, CDR2 FQGNSA. This CDR3 reads CASSLVVDRGGQPQHF. As DNA, the CDR3 is TGTGCCAGCAGCTTAGTCGTGGACAGGGGCGGGCAGCCCCAGCATTTT.